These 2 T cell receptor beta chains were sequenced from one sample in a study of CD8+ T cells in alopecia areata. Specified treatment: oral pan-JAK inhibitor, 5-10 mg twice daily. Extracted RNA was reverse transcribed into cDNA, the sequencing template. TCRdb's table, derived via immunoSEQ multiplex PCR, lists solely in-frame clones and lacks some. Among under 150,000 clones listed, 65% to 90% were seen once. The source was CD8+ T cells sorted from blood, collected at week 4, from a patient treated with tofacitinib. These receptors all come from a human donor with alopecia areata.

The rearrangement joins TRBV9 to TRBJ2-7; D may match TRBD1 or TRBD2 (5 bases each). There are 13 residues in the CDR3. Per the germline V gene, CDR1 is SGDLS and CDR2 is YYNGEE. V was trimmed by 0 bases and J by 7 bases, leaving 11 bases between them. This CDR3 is CASSVDGAQEQYF. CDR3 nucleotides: TGTGCCAGCAGCGTAGACGGGGCCCAAGAGCAGTACTTC. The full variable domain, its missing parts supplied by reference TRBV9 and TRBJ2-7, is DSGVTQTPKHLITATGQRVTLRCSPRSGDLSVYWYQQSLDQGLQFLIQYYNGEERAKGNILERFSAQQFPDLHSELNLSSLELGDSALYFCASSVDGAQEQYFGPGTRLTVT.

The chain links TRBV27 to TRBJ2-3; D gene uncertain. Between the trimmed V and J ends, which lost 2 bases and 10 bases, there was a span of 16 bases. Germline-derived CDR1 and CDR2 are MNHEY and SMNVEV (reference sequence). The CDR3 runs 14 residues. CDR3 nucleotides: TGTGCCAGCAGTTTAGAATCTAGATCCTCATCGCAGTATTTT. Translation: CASSLESRSSSQYF.